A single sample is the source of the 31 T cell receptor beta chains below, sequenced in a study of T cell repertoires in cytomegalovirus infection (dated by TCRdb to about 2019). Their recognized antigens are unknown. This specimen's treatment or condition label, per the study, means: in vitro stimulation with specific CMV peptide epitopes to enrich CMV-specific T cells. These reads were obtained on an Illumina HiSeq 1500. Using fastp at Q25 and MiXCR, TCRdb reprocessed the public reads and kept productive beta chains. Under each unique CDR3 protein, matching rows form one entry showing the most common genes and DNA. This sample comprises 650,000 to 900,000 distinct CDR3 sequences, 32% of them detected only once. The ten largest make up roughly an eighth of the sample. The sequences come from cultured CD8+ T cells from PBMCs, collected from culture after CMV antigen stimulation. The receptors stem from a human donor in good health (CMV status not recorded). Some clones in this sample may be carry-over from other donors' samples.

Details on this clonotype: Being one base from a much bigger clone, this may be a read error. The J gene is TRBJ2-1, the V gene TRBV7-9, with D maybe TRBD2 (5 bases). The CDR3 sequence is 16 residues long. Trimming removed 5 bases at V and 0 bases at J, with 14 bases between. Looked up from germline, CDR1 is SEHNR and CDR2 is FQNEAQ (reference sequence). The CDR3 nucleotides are TGTGCCAGCAGCGGACTTAGCTGTAGCTCCTACAATGAGCAGTTCTTC. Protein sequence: CASSGLSCSSYNEQFF.

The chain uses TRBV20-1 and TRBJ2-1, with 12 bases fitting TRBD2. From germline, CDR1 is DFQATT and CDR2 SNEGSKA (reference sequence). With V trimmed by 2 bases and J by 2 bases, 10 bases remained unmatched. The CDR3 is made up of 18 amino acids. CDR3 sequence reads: CSARLPRLAGATYNEQFF. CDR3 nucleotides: TGCAGTGCTAGACTCCCTCGACTAGCGGGGGCCACCTACAATGAGCAGTTCTTC.

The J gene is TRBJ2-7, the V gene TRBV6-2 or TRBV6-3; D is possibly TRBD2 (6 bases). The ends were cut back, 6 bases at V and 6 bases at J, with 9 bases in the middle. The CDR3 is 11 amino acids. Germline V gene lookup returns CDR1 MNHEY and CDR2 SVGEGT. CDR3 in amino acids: CASSGGGEQYV. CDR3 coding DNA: TGTGCCAGCAGCGGGGGTGGCGAGCAGTACGTC.

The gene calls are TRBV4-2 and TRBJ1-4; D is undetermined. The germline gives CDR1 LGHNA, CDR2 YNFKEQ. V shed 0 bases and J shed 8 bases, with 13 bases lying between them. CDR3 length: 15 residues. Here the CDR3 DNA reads TGTGCCAGCAGCCAAGAATTTCGGAACTCGGAAAAACTGTTTTTT. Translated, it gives CASSQEFRNSEKLFF.

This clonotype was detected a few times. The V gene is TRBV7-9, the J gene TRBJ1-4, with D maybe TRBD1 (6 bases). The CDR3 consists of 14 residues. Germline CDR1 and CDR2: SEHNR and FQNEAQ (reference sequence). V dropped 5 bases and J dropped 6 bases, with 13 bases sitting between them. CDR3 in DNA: TGTGCCAGCAGCGCTCCGGGACACGATGAAAAACTGTTTTTT. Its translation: CASSAPGHDEKLFF.

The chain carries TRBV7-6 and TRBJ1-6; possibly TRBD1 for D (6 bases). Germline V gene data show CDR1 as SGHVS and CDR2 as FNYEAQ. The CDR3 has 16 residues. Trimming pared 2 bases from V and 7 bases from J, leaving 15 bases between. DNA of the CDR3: TGTGCCAGCAGCTTATGGACAGCGGATGGGAATTCACCCCTCCACTTT. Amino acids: CASSLWTADGNSPLHF.

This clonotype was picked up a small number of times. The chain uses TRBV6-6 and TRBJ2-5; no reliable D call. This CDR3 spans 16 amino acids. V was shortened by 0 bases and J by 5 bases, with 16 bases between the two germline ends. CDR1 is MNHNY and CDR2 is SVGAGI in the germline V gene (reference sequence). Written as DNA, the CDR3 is TGTGCCAGCAGTTACTCTACCGTGGTGGCTGGGGAGACCCAGTACTTC. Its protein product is CASSYSTVVAGETQYF.

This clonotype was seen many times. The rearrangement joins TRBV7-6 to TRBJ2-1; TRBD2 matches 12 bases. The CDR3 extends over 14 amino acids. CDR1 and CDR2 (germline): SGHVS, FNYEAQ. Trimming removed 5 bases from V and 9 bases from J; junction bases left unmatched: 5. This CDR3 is CASSGGLAGFEQFF. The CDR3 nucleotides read TGTGCCAGCAGCGGAGGACTAGCGGGGTTTGAGCAGTTCTTC.

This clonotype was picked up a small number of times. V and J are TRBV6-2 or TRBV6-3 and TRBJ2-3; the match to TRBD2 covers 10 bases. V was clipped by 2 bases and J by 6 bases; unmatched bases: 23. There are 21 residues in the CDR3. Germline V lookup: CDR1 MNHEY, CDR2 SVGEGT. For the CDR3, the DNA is TGTGCCAGCAGTTACAACGAACAGGGGAGAACGAGCGGGGGGGCTGGTGATACGCAGTATTTT. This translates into CASSYNEQGRTSGGAGDTQYF.

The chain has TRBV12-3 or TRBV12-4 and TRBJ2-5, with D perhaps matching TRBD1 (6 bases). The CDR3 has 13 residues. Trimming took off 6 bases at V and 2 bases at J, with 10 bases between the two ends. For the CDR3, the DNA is TGTGCCAGCAGCACGGACAGACAAGAGACCCAGTACTTC. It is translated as CASSTDRQETQYF.

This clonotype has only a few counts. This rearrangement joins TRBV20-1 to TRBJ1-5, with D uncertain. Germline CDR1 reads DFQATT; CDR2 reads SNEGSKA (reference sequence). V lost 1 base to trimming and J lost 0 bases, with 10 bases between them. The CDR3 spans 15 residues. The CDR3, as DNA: TGCAGTGCTAGAGGGTCCCAGCCTAGCAATCAGCCCCAGCATTTT. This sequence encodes CSARGSQPSNQPQHF.

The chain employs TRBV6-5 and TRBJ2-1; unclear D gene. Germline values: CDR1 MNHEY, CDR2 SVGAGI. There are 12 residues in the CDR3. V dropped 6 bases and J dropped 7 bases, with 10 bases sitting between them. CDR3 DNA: TGTGCCAGCAGCACCCTCCGTAATGAGCAGTTCTTC. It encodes CASSTLRNEQFF.

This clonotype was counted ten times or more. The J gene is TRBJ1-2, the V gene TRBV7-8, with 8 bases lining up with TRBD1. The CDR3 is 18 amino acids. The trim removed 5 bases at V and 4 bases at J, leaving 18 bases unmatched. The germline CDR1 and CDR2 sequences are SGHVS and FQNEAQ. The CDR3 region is CASSIDRGLQLLPYGYTF. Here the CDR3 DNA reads TGTGCCAGCAGCATCGACAGGGGACTGCAGCTTCTCCCCTATGGCTACACCTTC.

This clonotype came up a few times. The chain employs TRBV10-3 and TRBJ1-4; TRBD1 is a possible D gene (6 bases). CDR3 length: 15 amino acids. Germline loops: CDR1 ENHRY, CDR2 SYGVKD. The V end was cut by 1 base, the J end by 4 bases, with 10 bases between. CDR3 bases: TGTGCCATCAGTGAGTTCCCAGGGGATAATGAAAAACTGTTTTTT. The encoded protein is CAISEFPGDNEKLFF.

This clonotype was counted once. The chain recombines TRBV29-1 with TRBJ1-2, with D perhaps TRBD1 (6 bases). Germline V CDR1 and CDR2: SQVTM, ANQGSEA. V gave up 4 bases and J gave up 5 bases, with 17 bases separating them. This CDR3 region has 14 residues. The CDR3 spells CSVAPRGDEYGYTF. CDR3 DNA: TGCAGCGTTGCCCCCAGGGGCGACGAATATGGCTACACCTTC.

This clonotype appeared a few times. The CDR3 spells CASTRRQDTIAGYTF. The DNA for the CDR3 is TGTGCCAGTACTCGAAGGCAAGATACAATCGCTGGCTACACCTTC. This chain uses TRBV19 with TRBJ1-2; D not resolved. This CDR3 comprises 15 residues. Germline V gives CDR1 LNHDA, CDR2 SQIVND (reference sequence). Between the trimmed V and J ends, which lost 7 bases and 7 bases, there was a span of 22 bases.

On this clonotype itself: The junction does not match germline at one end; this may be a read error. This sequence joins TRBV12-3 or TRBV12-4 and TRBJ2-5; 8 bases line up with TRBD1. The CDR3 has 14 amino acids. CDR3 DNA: TGTGCCAGCGCCGGACAGGGTGGGCAAGAGGCCCAGTACTTC. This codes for CASAGQGGQEAQYF.

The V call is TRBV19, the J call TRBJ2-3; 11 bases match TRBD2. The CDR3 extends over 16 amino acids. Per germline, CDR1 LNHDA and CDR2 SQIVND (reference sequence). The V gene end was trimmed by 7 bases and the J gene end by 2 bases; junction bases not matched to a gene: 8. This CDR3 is CASKGLAGGYTDTQYF. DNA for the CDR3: TGTGCCAGTAAAGGCCTAGCGGGGGGTTACACAGATACGCAGTATTTT.

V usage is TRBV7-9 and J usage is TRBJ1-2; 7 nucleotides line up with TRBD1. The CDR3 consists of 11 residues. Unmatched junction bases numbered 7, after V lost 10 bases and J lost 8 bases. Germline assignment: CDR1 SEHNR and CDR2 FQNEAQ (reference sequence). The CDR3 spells CAIQGGPGYTF. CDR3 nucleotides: TGTGCCATCCAGGGGGGACCGGGCTACACCTTC.

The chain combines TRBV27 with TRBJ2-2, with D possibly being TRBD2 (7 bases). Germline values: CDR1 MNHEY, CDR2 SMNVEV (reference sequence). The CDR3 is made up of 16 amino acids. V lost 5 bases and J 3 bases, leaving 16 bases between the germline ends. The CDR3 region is CASSDSAGAYTGELFF. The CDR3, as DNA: TGTGCCAGCAGTGATTCTGCGGGGGCTTACACCGGGGAGCTGTTTTTT.

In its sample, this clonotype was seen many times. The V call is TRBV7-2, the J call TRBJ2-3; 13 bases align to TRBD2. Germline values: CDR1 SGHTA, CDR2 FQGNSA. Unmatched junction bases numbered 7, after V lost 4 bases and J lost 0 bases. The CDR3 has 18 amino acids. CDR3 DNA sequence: TGTGCCAGCAGCTCTCCGACTAGCGGGGGGCCTAGCACAGATACGCAGTATTTT. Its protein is CASSSPTSGGPSTDTQYF.

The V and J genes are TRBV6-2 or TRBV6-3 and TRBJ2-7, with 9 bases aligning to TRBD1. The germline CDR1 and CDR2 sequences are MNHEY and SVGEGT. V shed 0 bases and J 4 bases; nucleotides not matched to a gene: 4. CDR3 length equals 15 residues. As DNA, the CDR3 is TGTGCCAGCAGTTACTCTGGGACAGGGAATTACGAGCAGTACGTC. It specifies CASSYSGTGNYEQYV.

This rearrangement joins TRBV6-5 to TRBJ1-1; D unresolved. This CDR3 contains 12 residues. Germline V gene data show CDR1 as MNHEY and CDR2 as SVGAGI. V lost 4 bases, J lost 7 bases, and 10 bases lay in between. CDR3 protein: CASSSGRNEAFF. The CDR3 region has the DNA TGTGCCAGCAGTTCGGGGAGGAATGAAGCTTTCTTT.

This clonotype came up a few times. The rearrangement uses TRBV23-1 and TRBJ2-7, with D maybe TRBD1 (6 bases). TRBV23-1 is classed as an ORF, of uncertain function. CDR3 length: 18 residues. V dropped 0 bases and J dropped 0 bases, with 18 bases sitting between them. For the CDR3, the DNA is TGCGCCAGCAGTCAATCCTCCTCTACAGGGTCCCTCTCCTACGAGCAGTACTTC. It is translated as CASSQSSSTGSLSYEQYF.

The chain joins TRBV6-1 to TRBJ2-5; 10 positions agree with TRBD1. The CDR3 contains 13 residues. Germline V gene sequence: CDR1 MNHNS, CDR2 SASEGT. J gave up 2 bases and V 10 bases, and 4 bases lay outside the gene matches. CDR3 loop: CATRDRGQETQYF. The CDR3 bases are TGTGCCACCCGGGACAGGGGACAAGAGACCCAGTACTTC.

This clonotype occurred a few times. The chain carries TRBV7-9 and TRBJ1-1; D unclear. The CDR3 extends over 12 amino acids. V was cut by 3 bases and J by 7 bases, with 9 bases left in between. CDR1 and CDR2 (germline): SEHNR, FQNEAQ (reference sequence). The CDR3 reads CASSLPEIEAFF. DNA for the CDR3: TGTGCCAGCAGCTTGCCAGAGATTGAAGCTTTCTTT. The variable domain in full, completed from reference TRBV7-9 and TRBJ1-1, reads DTGVSQNPRHKITKRGQNVTFRCDPISEHNRLYWYRQTLGQGPEFLTYFQNEAQLEKSRLLSDRFSAERPKGSFSTLEIQRTEQGDSAMYLCASSLPEIEAFFGQGTRLTVV.

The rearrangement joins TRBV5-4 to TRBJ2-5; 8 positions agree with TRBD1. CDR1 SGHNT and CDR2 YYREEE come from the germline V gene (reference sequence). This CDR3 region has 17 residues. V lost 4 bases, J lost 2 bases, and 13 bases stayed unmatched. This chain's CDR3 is CASSPGQELPQQETQYF. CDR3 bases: TGTGCCAGCAGCCCGGGACAGGAGCTCCCCCAACAAGAGACCCAGTACTTC.

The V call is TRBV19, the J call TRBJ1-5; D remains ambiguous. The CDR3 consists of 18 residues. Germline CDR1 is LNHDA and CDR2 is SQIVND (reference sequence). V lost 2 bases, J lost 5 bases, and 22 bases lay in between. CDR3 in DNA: TGTGCCAGTAGTATATTGGGGTCGGTTCGCGTTATGGATCAGCCCCAGCATTTT. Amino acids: CASSILGSVRVMDQPQHF. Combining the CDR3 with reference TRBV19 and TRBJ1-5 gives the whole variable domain DGGITQSPKYLFRKEGQNVTLSCEQNLNHDAMYWYRQDPGQGLRLIYYSQIVNDFQKGDIAEGYSVSREKKESFPLTVTSAQKNPTAFYLCASSILGSVRVMDQPQHFGDGTRLSIL.

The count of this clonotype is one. Here the CDR3 DNA reads TGTGCCAGCAGCCAAGAATACGTTAATGAAAAACTGTTTTTT. Translating it yields CASSQEYVNEKLFF. The rearrangement joins TRBV3-1 to TRBJ1-4; D is unresolved. Trimming removed 0 bases at V and 4 bases at J, with 6 bases between. The CDR3 runs 14 residues. Germline V gene sequence: CDR1 LGHDT, CDR2 YNNKEL (reference sequence).

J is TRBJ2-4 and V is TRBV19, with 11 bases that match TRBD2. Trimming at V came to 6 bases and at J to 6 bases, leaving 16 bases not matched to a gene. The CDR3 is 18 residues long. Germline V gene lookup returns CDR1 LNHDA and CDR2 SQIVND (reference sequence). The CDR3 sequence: CASSMTSGDGSWGNIQYF. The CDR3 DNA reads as TGTGCCAGTAGCATGACTAGCGGGGACGGGTCGTGGGGAAACATTCAGTACTTC.

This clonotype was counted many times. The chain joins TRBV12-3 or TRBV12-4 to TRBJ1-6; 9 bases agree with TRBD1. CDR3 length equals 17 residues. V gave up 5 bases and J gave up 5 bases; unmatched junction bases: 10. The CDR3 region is CASSAGTGYPDNSPLHF. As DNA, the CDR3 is TGTGCCAGCAGTGCCGGGACAGGGTACCCCGATAATTCACCCCTCCACTTT.